The 3 T cell receptor beta chains below all came from one sample that was sequenced in a study of control samples from healthy donors and cancer patients. Assay: immunoSEQ multiplex PCR; the TCRdb copy retains only in-frame clones and omits some. The sample shows 170,000 or so clones, around 90% of them seen only once. The sample was blood. The receptors originated from a woman aged 40 to 50 in good health.

The rearrangement uses TRBV7-2 and TRBJ1-1; D not certain. CDR3 length: 14 residues. V gave up 1 base and J gave up 2 bases, with 8 bases separating them. From germline, CDR1 is SGHTA and CDR2 FQGNSA. DNA of the CDR3: TGTGCCAGCAGCTTAGTGTGGGGAAACACTGAAGCTTTCTTT. As protein: CASSLVWGNTEAFF.

The J gene is TRBJ1-1, the V gene TRBV18; D gene unclear. The V end lost 8 bases, the J end lost 5 bases, and 12 bases lay between the germline ends. The CDR3 runs to 12 residues. CDR1 and CDR2 (germline): KGHSH, LQKENI. The CDR3 nucleotides read TGTGCCAGCCGCGGGATGGGGACTGAAGCTTTCTTT. Translation: CASRGMGTEAFF.

This clone was observed once. V usage is TRBV3-1 (or the pseudogene TRBV3-2) and J usage is TRBJ2-3; a weak D match, TRBD2 (5 bases). Germline V gives CDR1 LGHDT, CDR2 YNNKEL (reference sequence). V lost 4 bases and J lost 2, with 7 bases in between. The CDR3 runs 13 residues. In DNA form, the CDR3 reads TGTGCCAGCAGCCCCGACTACACAGATACGCAGTATTTT. This sequence encodes CASSPDYTDTQYF.